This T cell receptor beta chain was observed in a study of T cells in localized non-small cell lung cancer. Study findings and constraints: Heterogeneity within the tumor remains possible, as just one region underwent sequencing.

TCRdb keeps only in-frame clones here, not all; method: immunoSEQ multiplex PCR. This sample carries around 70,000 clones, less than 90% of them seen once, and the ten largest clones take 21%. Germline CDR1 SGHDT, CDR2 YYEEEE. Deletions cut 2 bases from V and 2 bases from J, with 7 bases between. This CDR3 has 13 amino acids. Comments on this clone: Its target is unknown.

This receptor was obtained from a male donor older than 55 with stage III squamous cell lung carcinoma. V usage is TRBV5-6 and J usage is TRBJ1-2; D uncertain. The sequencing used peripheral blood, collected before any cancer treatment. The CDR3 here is CASSFGQNYGYTF. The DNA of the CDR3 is TGTGCCAGCAGCTTCGGGCAGAACTATGGCTACACCTTC.